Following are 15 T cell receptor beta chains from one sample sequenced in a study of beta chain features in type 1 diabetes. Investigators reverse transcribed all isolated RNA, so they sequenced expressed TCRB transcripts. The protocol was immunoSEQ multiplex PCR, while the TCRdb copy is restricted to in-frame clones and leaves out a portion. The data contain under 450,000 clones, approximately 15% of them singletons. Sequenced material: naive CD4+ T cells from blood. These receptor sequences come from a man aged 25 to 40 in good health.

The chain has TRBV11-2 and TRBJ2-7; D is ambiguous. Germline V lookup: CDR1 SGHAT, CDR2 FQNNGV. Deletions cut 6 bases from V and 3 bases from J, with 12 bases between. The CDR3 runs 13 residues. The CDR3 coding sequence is TGTGCCAGCAGTGAAGGTGTGGGCTACGAGCAGTACTTC. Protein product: CASSEGVGYEQYF.

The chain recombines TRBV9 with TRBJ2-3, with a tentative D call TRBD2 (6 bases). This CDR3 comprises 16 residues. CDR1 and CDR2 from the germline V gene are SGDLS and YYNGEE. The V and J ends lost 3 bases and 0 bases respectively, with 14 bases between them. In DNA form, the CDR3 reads TGTGCCAGCAGCGCTCAGACTGGGACTAGCACAGATACGCAGTATTTT. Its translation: CASSAQTGTSTDTQYF.

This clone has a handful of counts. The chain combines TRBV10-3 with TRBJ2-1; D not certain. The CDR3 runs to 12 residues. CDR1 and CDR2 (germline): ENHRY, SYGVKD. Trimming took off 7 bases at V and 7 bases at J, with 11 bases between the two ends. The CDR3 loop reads CAIKSSGNEQFF. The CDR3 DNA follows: TGTGCCATCAAGTCGTCAGGTAATGAGCAGTTCTTC.

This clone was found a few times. The CDR3, as DNA: TGTGCCAGCAGCGCTAGACAGGTTCTCGATGAGCAGTTCTTC. This codes for CASSARQVLDEQFF. V is TRBV11-2 and J is TRBJ2-1; perhaps TRBD1 as D (6 bases). Trimming removed 5 bases at V and 8 bases at J, with 16 bases between. The CDR3 loop spans 14 amino acids. In germline, CDR1 is SGHAT, CDR2 FQNNGV.

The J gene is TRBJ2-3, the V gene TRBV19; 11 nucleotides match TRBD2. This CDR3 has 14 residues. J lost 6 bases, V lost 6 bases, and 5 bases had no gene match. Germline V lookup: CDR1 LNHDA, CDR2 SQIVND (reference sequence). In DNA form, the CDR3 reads TGTGCCAGTAGACTAGCGGGAGTGGCGGATACGCAGTATTTT. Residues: CASRLAGVADTQYF.

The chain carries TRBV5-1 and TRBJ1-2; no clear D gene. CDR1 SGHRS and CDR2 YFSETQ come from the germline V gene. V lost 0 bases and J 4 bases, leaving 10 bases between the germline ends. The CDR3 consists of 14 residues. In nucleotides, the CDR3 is TGCGCCAGCAGCTTGGAACTGCCGGCCTATGGCTACACCTTC. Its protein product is CASSLELPAYGYTF.

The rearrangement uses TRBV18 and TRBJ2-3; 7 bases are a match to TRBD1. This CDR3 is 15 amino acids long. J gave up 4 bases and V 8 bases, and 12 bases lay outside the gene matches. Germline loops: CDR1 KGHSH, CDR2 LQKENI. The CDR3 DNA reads TGTGCCAGCCATCGTCCGGGACAGCGTCCAGATACGCAGTATTTT. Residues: CASHRPGQRPDTQYF.

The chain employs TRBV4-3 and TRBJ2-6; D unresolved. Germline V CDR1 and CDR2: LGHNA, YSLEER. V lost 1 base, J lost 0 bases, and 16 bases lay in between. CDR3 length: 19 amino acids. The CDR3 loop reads CASSQVLSQLTSGANVLTF. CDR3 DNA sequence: TGCGCCAGCAGCCAAGTCTTATCACAGCTAACCTCTGGGGCCAACGTCCTGACTTTC.

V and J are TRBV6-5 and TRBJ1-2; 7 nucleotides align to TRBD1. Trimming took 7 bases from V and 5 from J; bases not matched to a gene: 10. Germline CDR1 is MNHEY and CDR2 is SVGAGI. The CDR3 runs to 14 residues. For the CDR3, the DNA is TGTGCCAGCACCTCCCAGGGACAGTTATATGGCTACACCTTC. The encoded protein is CASTSQGQLYGYTF.

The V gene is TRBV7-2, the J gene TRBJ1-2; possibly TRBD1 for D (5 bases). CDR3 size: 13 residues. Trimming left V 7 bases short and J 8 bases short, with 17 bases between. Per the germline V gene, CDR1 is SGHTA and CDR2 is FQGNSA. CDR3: CASNPVGDWGYTF. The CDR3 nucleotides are TGTGCCAGCAACCCCGTGGGGGATTGGGGCTACACCTTC. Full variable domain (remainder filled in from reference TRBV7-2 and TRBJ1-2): GAGVSQSPSNKVTEKGKDVELRCDPISGHTALYWYRQSLGQGLEFLIYFQGNSAPDKSGLPSDRFSAERTGGSVSTLTIQRTQQEDSAVYLCASNPVGDWGYTFGSGTRLTVV.

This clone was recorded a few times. The CDR3 reads CASSGSGAGVPGELFF. The CDR3 DNA sequence: TGTGCCAGCAGCGGCTCTGGAGCGGGAGTTCCCGGGGAGCTGTTTTTT. This chain joins TRBV9 and TRBJ2-2; TRBD2 matches at 8 bases. Germline V gene lookup returns CDR1 SGDLS and CDR2 YYNGEE. The V segment lost 3 bases and the J segment 6 bases; nucleotides outside the gene matches: 10. The CDR3 sequence is 16 residues long.

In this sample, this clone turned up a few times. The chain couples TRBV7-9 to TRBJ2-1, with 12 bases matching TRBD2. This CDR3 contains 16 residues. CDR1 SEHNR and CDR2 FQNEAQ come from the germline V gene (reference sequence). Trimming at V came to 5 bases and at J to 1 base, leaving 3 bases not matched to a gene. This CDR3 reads CASSPTSGSSYNEQFF. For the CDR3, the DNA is TGTGCCAGCAGCCCGACTAGCGGGAGTTCCTACAATGAGCAGTTCTTC.

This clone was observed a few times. CDR3 amino acids: CASSDGTAIAKNIQYF. CDR3 DNA sequence: TGTGCCAGCAGTGACGGGACAGCCATAGCCAAAAACATTCAGTACTTC. The rearrangement links TRBV6-1 to TRBJ2-4, with 7 nucleotides matching TRBD1. Germline V gives CDR1 MNHNS, CDR2 SASEGT. The CDR3 has 16 residues. The V segment lost 3 bases and the J segment 0 bases; nucleotides outside the gene matches: 5.

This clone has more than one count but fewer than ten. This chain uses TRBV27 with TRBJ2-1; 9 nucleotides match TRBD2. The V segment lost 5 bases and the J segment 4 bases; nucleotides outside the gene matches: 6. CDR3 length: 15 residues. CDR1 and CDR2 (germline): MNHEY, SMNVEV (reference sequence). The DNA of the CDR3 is TGTGCCAGCAGTATTAGCGGGAGATCGTACAATGAGCAGTTCTTC. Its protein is CASSISGRSYNEQFF.

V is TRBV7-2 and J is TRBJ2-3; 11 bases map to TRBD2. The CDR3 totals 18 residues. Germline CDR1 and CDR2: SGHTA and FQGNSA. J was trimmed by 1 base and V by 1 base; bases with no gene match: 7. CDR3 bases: TGTGCCAGCAGCTTAGGTGGTTCTAGCGGGGGGCGCACAGATACGCAGTATTTT. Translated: CASSLGGSSGGRTDTQYF.